This T cell receptor (beta chain) emerged from a study of blood T cell repertoires in COVID-19. Study context: Donors in the United States, Italy and Spain gave samples during acute or convalescent COVID-19. Sources were T cells, B-cell-depleted T cells, or PBMCs; the material itself was cDNA or gDNA.

TCRdb's copy holds only in-frame clones and misses some; the assay was immunoSEQ multiplex PCR. The sample records some 200,000 clones, roughly 80% being singletons. V gave up 0 bases and J gave up 0 bases, with 3 bases separating them. Germline V gene data show CDR1 as SGDLS and CDR2 as YYNGEE. This CDR3 region has 14 residues. Enrollees, about 18 to 89 years old, lived in about two dozen US areas. Either two negative PCRs, clearance, or symptom resolution qualified Cohort 3 donors as recovered. The rearrangement joins TRBV9 to TRBJ1-4; the D is unclear. This receptor was identified in a woman aged 45 to 65 who had recovered from COVID-19. Sequenced sample: PBMCs or T cells enriched from blood (not recorded which). The CDR3 is CASSVAATNEKLFF. The CDR3, as DNA: TGTGCCAGCAGCGTAGCCGCAACTAATGAAAAACTGTTTTTT.